These 4 T cell receptor beta chains came from one sample sequenced in a study of blood T cell repertoires in COVID-19. Profiled with immunoSEQ multiplex PCR; TCRdb holds only in-frame clones, not every one. The table lists over 90,000 clones, almost 80% of them singletons. Sequences were obtained from peripheral blood. The receptors were sampled from a man in his fifties or sixties with active or convalescent COVID-19.

The V call is TRBV7-2, the J call TRBJ1-4, with D tentatively TRBD1 (5 bases). The CDR3 has 15 residues. V dropped 4 bases and J dropped 5 bases, with 14 bases sitting between them. From germline, CDR1 is SGHTA and CDR2 FQGNSA. The CDR3 nucleotides are TGTGCCAGCAGCTCCATAGGGGCCCTGAATGAAAAACTGTTTTTT. This sequence encodes CASSSIGALNEKLFF.

The chain carries TRBV2 and TRBJ1-2; 8 bases are shared with TRBD1. Germline-derived CDR1 and CDR2 are SNHLY and FYNNEI. The CDR3 loop spans 13 amino acids. V trimming: 3 bases; J trimming: 7 bases; junction bases outside the gene matches: 4. CDR3 amino acids: CASSERTGSGYTF. The CDR3 DNA follows: TGTGCCAGCAGTGAGAGGACAGGGAGTGGCTACACCTTC.

The chain recombines TRBV6-6 with TRBJ1-2; 10 nucleotides align to TRBD1. The ends lost 5 bases at V and 2 bases at J; junction bases unmatched: 8. Germline CDR1 is MNHNY and CDR2 is SVGAGI (reference sequence). The CDR3 has 16 amino acids. The CDR3: CASSGSVGQGNYGYTF. The CDR3 region has the DNA TGTGCCAGCAGTGGCTCTGTGGGACAGGGGAACTATGGCTACACCTTC.

J is TRBJ1-6 and V is TRBV27, with D possibly matching TRBD1 (6 bases). Germline CDR1 reads MNHEY; CDR2 reads SMNVEV (reference sequence). V lost 1 base, J lost 2 bases, and 12 bases lay in between. The CDR3 contains 17 residues. In DNA, the CDR3 is TGTGCCAGCAGTTTATTGCTGGACAGCACCTATAATTCACCCCTCCACTTT. This gives the protein CASSLLLDSTYNSPLHF.